This TCR beta chain was observed in a study of cytotoxic CD8 clonotypes in ibrutinib-treated CLL. Whole-study context: After a median roughly twelve months on treatment (6 to 36), response samples were drawn. The study, taken as a whole, reports: For progressing versus sustained-remission patients, sampling times were not the same. Clonality increased at ibrutinib response and stayed stable in sustained remission. At progression, however, it fell back toward baseline.

Comments on this clone: Its antigen is still unknown. One junction end disagrees with the germline gene, perhaps due to a read error.

The assay was immunoSEQ multiplex PCR, and TCRdb's table has in-frame clones only and misses some. The repertoire consists of more than 110,000 clones, with approximately 80% occurring once and the leading ten covering 7.6%. This CDR3 contains 11 residues. CDR1 LGHNA and CDR2 YSLEER come from the germline V gene. Sequenced here: PBMCs, sampled after 36 months of ibrutinib treatment. The chain combines TRBV4-3 with TRBJ2-1, with D possibly matching TRBD2 (6 bases). This clonotype originated in a human donor with chronic lymphocytic leukemia. The CDR3 DNA follows: TGCGCCAGCAGCCAAACGGAGGGCCCGGTCTTC. It is translated as CASSQTEGPVF.